This TCR beta chain comes out of a study of blood T cell repertoires in COVID-19. For the study at large: From T cells, B-cell-depleted T cells, or PBMCs came the material, which was cDNA or gDNA.

Original processing notes: Nucleated cell counts were estimated from reference gene primer amplification. Clones were read by immunoSEQ multiplex PCR, and TCRdb kept only the in-frame ones, dropping some. That table gives V, J and clone size, and the DNA gave D and trimming. The table has around 140,000 clones, around 88% seen once; the top ten hold 10%. The germline CDR1 and CDR2 sequences are MNHNY and SVGAGI (reference sequence). The length of the CDR3 is 15 residues. With 4 bases clipped from V and 0 bases from J, the junction kept 4 bases outside the gene matches. The origin of this receptor is a man aged 45-65 years with acute or convalescent COVID-19. The rearrangement joins TRBV6-6 to TRBJ1-2; 8 bases align to TRBD1. Sequenced input: peripheral blood. DNA of the CDR3: TGTGCCAGCAGTTCTACAGGGGGAACTAACTATGGCTACACCTTC. Its translation: CASSSTGGTNYGYTF.